The source of this T cell receptor beta chain is a study of cytomegalovirus exposure and HLA in healthy donors. General study findings and limits: Specificity for CMV antigens was confirmed in vitro for three of the CMV-associated chains. A classifier reportedly called cytomegalovirus status with high sensitivity and specificity.

As regards this clone: Antigen unknown.

V lost 3 bases to trimming and J lost 0 bases, with 10 bases between them. Looked up from germline, CDR1 is SGHTA and CDR2 is FQGTGA. The CDR3 covers 15 residues. Use of 60 Vbeta and 13 Jbeta primers characterized the PCR. How the authors handled the data: Later, some 79 million unique TCR beta chains were counted in an analysis, and approximately 9.9 million of them were shared. TCRdb's table, derived via immunoSEQ multiplex PCR, lists solely in-frame clones and lacks some. D and trimming were read from the DNA, whereas the V and J calls and clone size are those reported in that table. Here the sample spans about 140,000 clones, about 70% being singletons.

This clonotype was sampled from a man aged 18 to 30 in good health and CMV-seronegative. This rearrangement joins TRBV7-3 to TRBJ2-3; D is perhaps TRBD2 (5 bases). The sequenced material came from PBMCs. The CDR3 sequence: CASSFLSGSTDTQYF. For the CDR3, the DNA is TGTGCCAGCAGCTTCTTATCGGGAAGCACAGATACGCAGTATTTT.